A selection of T cell receptor beta chains follows, all from one sample in a study of technical replicates of blood from several donors. Some clones are missing from TCRdb's copy, which holds only in-frame ones; the method was immunoSEQ multiplex PCR. This table holds 84,000 or so clones, just under 95% found once. Sequenced sample: T cells isolated from PBMCs. All receptors come from a human donor in good health. The CDR3 runs from the conserved cysteine through the conserved F or W. The D gene is left open where the match is weak. Some rows mark clone size as missing; the rest say once, few, many or name a class of expanded clone.

V	size	D	J	length	DNA	CDR3
TRBV30	.	.	TRBJ1-2	12	TGTGCCTGGAGTCGAAGAGGCTATGGCTACACCTTC	CAWSRRGYGYTF
TRBV10-2	once	TRBD2	TRBJ2-1	14	TGCGCCAGCTTGACTAGCGGGAGGTATGATGAGCAGTTCTTC	CASLTSGRYDEQFF
TRBV10-3	.	.	TRBJ2-1	14	TGTGCCATCAGTGACTCGCTAGCCTACAATGAGCAGTTCTTC	CAISDSLAYNEQFF
TRBV9	.	.	TRBJ2-3	14	TGTGCCAGCAGCGTAGAACTGAATTCAGATACGCAGTATTTT	CASSVELNSDTQYF
TRBV5-4	.	TRBD1	TRBJ2-7	14	TGTGCCAGCAGCACCGACAGGGGGCCCTACGAGCAGTACTTC	CASSTDRGPYEQYF
TRBV6-1	.	.	TRBJ2-2	14	TGTGCCAGCTTATCCAACGGTCGCACCGGGGAGCTGTTTTTT	CASLSNGRTGELFF
TRBV30	.	.	TRBJ2-7	11	TGTGCCTGGAAACTGAGGTTCGAGCAGTACTTC	CAWKLRFEQYF
TRBV18	.	.	TRBJ1-1	12	TGTGCCAGCTCACCTCGGAACACTGAAGCTTTCTTT	CASSPRNTEAFF
TRBV5-8	.	TRBD1	TRBJ2-7	18	TGTGCCAGCAGCTTGGCCGGGCAGGGGGCTATCTTCTCCTACGAGCAGTACTTC	CASSLAGQGAIFSYEQYF
TRBV5-1	.	TRBD1	TRBJ2-1	15	TGCGCCAGCAGCTTTCCTAACAGGGGGCAAAATGAGCAGTTCTTC	CASSFPNRGQNEQFF
TRBV30	.	.	TRBJ2-7	15	TGTGCCTGGAGCGAAACCCTGTACCCATCAGGAGAGCAGTACTTC	CAWSETLYPSGEQYF
TRBV9	.	TRBD2	TRBJ2-7	17	TGTGCCAGCAGCGCCGACCCTCTGACTAGCGGGCGCTACGAGCAGTACTTC	CASSADPLTSGRYEQYF
TRBV28	.	TRBD2	TRBJ2-3	16	TGTGCAGCAAGGAGCGGGAGGGCCTATAGCACAGATACGCAGTATTTT	CAARSGRAYSTDTQYF
TRBV6-5	.	TRBD2	TRBJ2-7	15	TGTGCCAGCAGTTACTCGGACCTAGCGGGAAACGAGCAGTACTTC	CASSYSDLAGNEQYF
TRBV27	.	TRBD2	TRBJ2-1	12	TGTGCCAGCAGGGGGGGACTAGCTCTATTGTTCTTC	CASRGGLALLFF
TRBV27	.	.	TRBJ2-3	13	TGTGCCAGCAGTTTATCCGTCGGAGATACGCAGTATTTT	CASSLSVGDTQYF
TRBV27	.	.	TRBJ2-7	15	TGTGCCAGCAGGTCCTCCCCGGGACTCTTTTACGAGCAGTACTTC	CASRSSPGLFYEQYF
TRBV29-1	.	TRBD1	TRBJ1-3	14	TGCAGCGTTGGACAGGGGATCTCTGGAAACACCATATATTTT	CSVGQGISGNTIYF
TRBV2	.	.	TRBJ2-5	13	TGTGCCAGCAGTCGGGGTGTCGGGGAGACCCAGTACTTC	CASSRGVGETQYF
TRBV7-9	once	TRBD1	TRBJ2-7	16	TGTGCCAGCAGCTCAGGACGGGGACAGGGACACTACGAGCAGTACTTC	CASSSGRGQGHYEQYF
TRBV5-4	.	TRBD2	TRBJ2-7	16	TGTGCCATCGGAGGGACTAGCAGTCAGAGCTCCTACGAGCAGTACTTC	CAIGGTSSQSSYEQYF
TRBV10-1	.	.	TRBJ1-5	14	TGCGCCAGCAGTGAGTCCAGACAGAATCAGCCCCAGCATTTT	CASSESRQNQPQHF
TRBV2	.	.	TRBJ2-7	14	TGTGCCAGCTTCAGGCCGGGAAACTCCTACGAGCAGTACTTC	CASFRPGNSYEQYF
TRBV12-5	.	.	TRBJ2-4	13	TGTGCTAGTGGTTCGTGGGGCGGTGACATTCAGTACTTC	CASGSWGGDIQYF
TRBV5-6	once	.	TRBJ2-3	16	TGTGCCAGCAGCTCTACAGGTGATCCTAGCACAGATACGCAGTATTTT	CASSSTGDPSTDTQYF
TRBV4-1	.	.	TRBJ1-3	21	TGCGCCAGCAGCCTAAGACCCCCCTTTGGGGTCCAGGGGTTCTCTGGAAACACCATATATTTT	CASSLRPPFGVQGFSGNTIYF
TRBV2	.	TRBD1	TRBJ1-1	13	TGTGCCAGGGACAGACAGGGATCGGCTGAAGCTTTCTTT	CARDRQGSAEAFF
TRBV2	.	TRBD1	TRBJ1-5	13	TGTGCCAGCAGCCGACAGGGCCCTCAGCCCCAGCATTTT	CASSRQGPQPQHF
TRBV19	.	TRBD1	TRBJ2-1	14	TGTGCCAGTAGGGAACAGGGGTCCTACAATGAGCAGTTCTTC	CASREQGSYNEQFF
TRBV7-6	.	.	TRBJ2-1	15	TGTGCCAGCAGAAAAGGGGTTGGGCTTATGAATGAGCAGTTCTTC	CASRKGVGLMNEQFF
TRBV2	.	.	TRBJ2-3	16	TGTGCCAGCAGTGAGGGAGCGACCCGTGGCACAGATACGCAGTATTTT	CASSEGATRGTDTQYF
TRBV4-1	.	.	TRBJ1-4	14	TGCGCCAGCAACGATAGGGGGAAGACTGAAAAACTGTTTTTT	CASNDRGKTEKLFF
TRBV6-6	.	TRBD1	TRBJ1-2	16	TGTGCCAGCAGACCCCCAAGGGACAGGATAAGCGATGGCTACACCTTC	CASRPPRDRISDGYTF
TRBV19	few	.	TRBJ1-1	13	TGTGCCAGTAATCAGGCCCCGAACACTGAAGCTTTCTTT	CASNQAPNTEAFF
TRBV5-1	.	TRBD2	TRBJ2-1	15	TGCGCCAGCAGCTTGGGGGCGGGGGCCTACAATGAGCAGTTCTTC	CASSLGAGAYNEQFF
TRBV4-1	.	TRBD1	TRBJ2-7	16	TGCGCCAGCAGCCAAGGGCTGATCCGGGGACAGTACGAGCAGTACTTC	CASSQGLIRGQYEQYF
TRBV7-8	.	TRBD2	TRBJ2-7	19	TGTGCCAGCAGGCCGAAGTCGGGACTACAACCAAGGGAAAGATACGAGCAGTACTTC	CASRPKSGLQPRERYEQYF
TRBV27	.	.	TRBJ1-4	13	TGTGCCAGCAGTGGCCACGGGGATGAAAAACTGTTTTTT	CASSGHGDEKLFF
TRBV6-5	.	.	TRBJ2-5	14	TGTGCCAGCAGTCTAGGCGGGGGCAGAGAGACCCAGTACTTC	CASSLGGGRETQYF
TRBV6-1	.	TRBD1	TRBJ1-1	17	TGTGCCAGCAGTGACAGGGGGCGGTTCAGTGGTGGCACTGAAGCTTTCTTT	CASSDRGRFSGGTEAFF
TRBV6-1	.	.	TRBJ2-7	14	TGTGCCAGCAGTGAAGCCGCACAGGGCTACGAGCAGTACTTC	CASSEAAQGYEQYF
TRBV7-9	.	.	TRBJ1-2	12	TGTGCCAGCAGCCTCGACACCGCTGGAAACACCTTC	CASSLDTAGNTF
TRBV6-1	.	.	TRBJ2-1	15	TGTGCCAGCAAACACCGGGGGAGCTCCTACAATGAGCAGTTCTTC	CASKHRGSSYNEQFF
TRBV9	.	TRBD1	TRBJ1-1	13	TGTGCCAGCAGCGCAGAGGGGGCCGCAAACGCTTTCTTT	CASSAEGAANAFF
TRBV5-5	.	.	TRBJ2-2	12	TGTGCCAGCAGCTTGGCGGCCGGGGAGCTGTTTTTT	CASSLAAGELFF
TRBV9	.	.	TRBJ1-2	14	TGTGCCAGCAGCGTAGTGGGGGAGGGCTATGGCTACACCTTC	CASSVVGEGYGYTF
TRBV6-1	once	.	TRBJ1-2	13	TGTGCCAGCAGTAGTGAAAGGGGCAGTGGCTACACCTTC	CASSSERGSGYTF
TRBV27	.	.	TRBJ2-7	13	TGTGCCAGCAGTTTACAGCGGACCTACGAGCAGTACTTC	CASSLQRTYEQYF
TRBV5-1	.	TRBD1	TRBJ1-1	18	TGCGCCAGCAGCTTAGGGACAGGGGGAAGGACCATGAACACTGAAGCTTTCTTT	CASSLGTGGRTMNTEAFF
TRBV15	.	TRBD2	TRBJ2-7	16	TGTGCCACCAGCCCTTCACCCGGGAGGGAACACTACGAGCAGTACTTC	CATSPSPGREHYEQYF
TRBV4-1	.	TRBD2	TRBJ2-1	19	TGCGCCAGCAGCCCTCGTTTGGACCGATCTAGCGGGGTCTACAATGAGCAGTTCTTC	CASSPRLDRSSGVYNEQFF
TRBV28	.	.	TRBJ2-3	13	TGTGCCAGCATGGAGCGGGCCACAGATACGCAGTATTTT	CASMERATDTQYF
TRBV7-8	.	.	TRBJ2-7	13	TGTGCCAGCAGCTTAGCTGGGGCGTACGAGCAGTACTTC	CASSLAGAYEQYF
TRBV4-1	.	.	TRBJ1-5	17	TGCGCCAGCAGCCATCCCGGCAGGGGTTACAGCAATCAGCCCCAGCATTTT	CASSHPGRGYSNQPQHF
TRBV5-8	.	.	TRBJ2-1	17	TGTGCCAGCAGCCCCTTCAAAGGGAGTTCCTCCTACAATGAGCAGTTCTTC	CASSPFKGSSSYNEQFF
TRBV19	once	TRBD2	TRBJ2-5	14	TGTGCCAGTAGTACTAGCGGGAGGAGACAGACCCAGTACTTC	CASSTSGRRQTQYF
TRBV7-9	.	TRBD2	TRBJ2-1	14	TGTGCCAGCAGCTGGGGGGGTAGCTACAATGAGCAGTTCTTC	CASSWGGSYNEQFF